Listed here are 32 T cell receptor beta chains from one sample, sequenced in a study of shared clonotypes between healthy human individuals. Profiled with immunoSEQ multiplex PCR; TCRdb holds only in-frame clones, not every one. The sample comprises 1,100,000 or so clones, roughly 74% of which are singletons, and approximately 0.5% rests with the top ten. The sequenced sample consisted of memory CD4+ T cells from PBMCs. Noted subset: CD45RA-negative fraction. All receptors derive from a man aged 18 to 30 in good health. Some clones in this sample may be carry-over from other donors' samples.

This clone was recorded at least ten times. This sequence joins TRBV30 and TRBJ1-4; D not resolved. Germline CDR1 GTSNPN, CDR2 SVGIG (reference sequence). The CDR3 covers 13 residues. V lost 2 bases and J lost 7, with 11 bases in between. The CDR3 spells CAWSSVVGEKLFF. CDR3 sequence (DNA): TGTGCCTGGAGTTCCGTGGTTGGTGAAAAACTGTTTTTT.

This chain uses TRBV7-6 with TRBJ2-5; 9 bases are a match to TRBD1. Per germline, CDR1 SGHVS and CDR2 FNYEAQ. Unmatched junction bases numbered 18, after V lost 4 bases and J lost 0 bases. This CDR3 region has 20 residues. The CDR3 DNA follows: TGTGCCAGCAGCTCTAATACCGGGACAGGGATTCCTTTGTACCAAGAGACCCAGTACTTC. Its protein is CASSSNTGTGIPLYQETQYF. The variable domain in full, completed from reference TRBV7-6 and TRBJ2-5, reads GAGVSQSPRYKVTKRGQDVALRCDPISGHVSLYWYRQALGQGPEFLTYFNYEAQQDKSGLPNDRFSAERPEGSISTLTIQRTEQRDSAMYRCASSSNTGTGIPLYQETQYFGPGTRLLVL.

The chain joins TRBV11-1 to TRBJ2-2; tentative D call: TRBD2 (6 bases). The CDR3 runs to 16 residues. V lost 6 bases and J lost 1, with 15 bases in between. Germline CDR1 reads SGHAT; CDR2 reads FQDESV (reference sequence). The DNA for the CDR3 is TGTGCCAGCAGTCCTAGGGGCGGGGTGAACACCGGGGAGCTGTTTTTT. Amino acids: CASSPRGGVNTGELFF.

The CDR3 region has the DNA TGTGCCAGCAGAGTTAGCGGGTCGCCTAGTGAGCAGTTCTTC. It translates to CASRVSGSPSEQFF. The genes are TRBV28 and TRBJ2-1, with TRBD2 matching 7 bases. V lost 6 bases to trimming and J lost 9 bases; unmatched junction nucleotides: 11. The CDR3 is made up of 14 amino acids. Germline V gives CDR1 MDHEN, CDR2 SYDVKM. Drawing the rest from reference TRBV28 and TRBJ2-1, the complete variable domain is DVKVTQSSRYLVKRTGEKVFLECVQDMDHENMFWYRQDPGLGLRLIYFSYDVKMKEKGDIPEGYSVSREKKERFSLILESASTNQTSMYLCASRVSGSPSEQFFGPGTRLTVL.

The chain is built from TRBV18 and TRBJ2-6; D might be TRBD1 (5 bases). V was clipped by 3 bases and J by 0 bases, with 15 bases between them. The germline gives CDR1 KGHSH, CDR2 LQKENI. This CDR3 has 18 residues. The CDR3 nucleotides read TGTGCCAGCTCACCCCCCTGGGGCCTCGCCTCTGGGGCCAACGTCCTGACTTTC. It translates to CASSPPWGLASGANVLTF.

Comment on this clone: Given a far larger clone just one base away, this is likely a sequencing read error. This sample includes further DNA sequences coding for the same CDR3. This sequence joins TRBV5-1 and TRBJ1-1, with unresolved D. CDR1 is SGHRS, CDR2 YFSETQ, per germline. This CDR3 spans 12 amino acids. In DNA form, the CDR3 reads TGCGCTAGCAGCCGGCACGTGGGCGAAGCTTTCTTT. Translated: CASSRHVGEAFF.

This chain uses TRBV5-1 with TRBJ2-3; TRBD2 aligns across 8 bases. The CDR3 is made up of 15 amino acids. J lost 0 bases, V lost 2 bases, and 2 bases had no gene match. Germline assignment: CDR1 SGHRS and CDR2 YFSETQ. The CDR3 region is CASSFQRESTDTQYF. The CDR3 DNA sequence: TGCGCCAGCAGCTTCCAGCGGGAGAGCACAGATACGCAGTATTTT.

The gene calls are TRBV5-8 and TRBJ2-4, with 7 bases lining up with TRBD1. V lost 1 base and J lost 3; bases outside the gene matches: 13. CDR1 is SGHTS, CDR2 YDEGEE, per germline. The CDR3 length is 18 residues. CDR3 DNA sequence: TGTGCCAGCAGCTTGCCGTTTAACAGGGGAGAAAGCAAAAACATTCAGTACTTC. Amino acid sequence: CASSLPFNRGESKNIQYF.

About this clone: The sample contains more than one DNA sequence encoding this CDR3. The gene calls are TRBV10-3 and TRBJ2-5; the D gene is possibly TRBD2 (5 bases). Germline CDR1 reads ENHRY; CDR2 reads SYGVKD. CDR3 length equals 14 residues. V was trimmed by 0 bases and J by 1 base, leaving 6 bases between them. CDR3 protein: CAISESGSQETQYF. In DNA, the CDR3 is TGTGCCATCAGTGAGTCGGGGAGCCAAGAGACCCAGTACTTC.

The chain employs TRBV27 and TRBJ2-3, with 7 nucleotides matching TRBD2. CDR1 MNHEY and CDR2 SMNVEV come from the germline V gene (reference sequence). This CDR3 contains 13 residues. The J segment lost 2 bases and the V segment lost 5 bases, leaving 1 base of the junction unmatched. The chain's CDR3 is CASSRGVTDTQYF. CDR3 in DNA: TGTGCCAGCAGTCGGGGGGTCACAGATACGCAGTATTTT.

The chain joins TRBV5-6 to TRBJ2-5, with TRBD2 matching over 12 bases. CDR3 length: 16 amino acids. The V and J ends lost 2 bases and 4 bases, in that order; junction bases with no gene match: 6. Per germline, CDR1 SGHDT and CDR2 YYEEEE. CDR3 amino acids: CASSFRLAGALETQYF. The CDR3 DNA is TGTGCCAGCAGCTTTAGACTAGCGGGAGCCCTAGAGACCCAGTACTTC.

This clone has a single count. Other DNA sequences in this sample translate to the same CDR3. The chain uses TRBV20-1 and TRBJ2-1, with TRBD1 identical over 7 bases. Germline CDR1 reads DFQATT; CDR2 reads SNEGSKA (reference sequence). The CDR3 runs to 11 residues. The V gene end was trimmed by 5 bases and the J gene end by 10 bases; junction bases not matched to a gene: 5. In DNA, the CDR3 is TGCAGTGCTGGCGACAGGGAGGAGCAGTTCTTC. Translated, it gives CSAGDREEQFF.

This clone appeared a single time. V and J are TRBV5-5 and TRBJ1-2, with D possibly being TRBD1 (5 bases). V was pared by 4 bases and J by 4 bases, with 17 bases between. The CDR3 contains 15 residues. The germline V gene has CDR1 SGHKS and CDR2 YYEKEE (reference sequence). The CDR3 spells CASSTRGGAGYGYTF. The CDR3 DNA reads TGTGCCAGCAGCACCCGGGGAGGGGCAGGCTATGGCTACACCTTC. The variable domain in full, completed from reference TRBV5-5 and TRBJ1-2, reads DAGVTQSPTHLIKTRGQQVTLRCSPISGHKSVSWYQQVLGQGPQFIFQYYEKEERGRGNFPDRFSARQFPNYSSELNVNALLLGDSALYLCASSTRGGAGYGYTFGSGTRLTVV.

This clone has only a few counts. The rearrangement links TRBV7-9 to TRBJ1-2; D gene ambiguous. Trimming pared 2 bases from V and 13 bases from J, leaving 14 bases between. The germline V gene has CDR1 SEHNR and CDR2 FQNEAQ (reference sequence). CDR3 length equals 12 residues. CDR3 nucleotides: TGTGCCAGCAGCTTATCCCATGGGATAGGCACCTTC. Translation: CASSLSHGIGTF.

The chain combines TRBV20-1 with TRBJ2-3; D remains ambiguous. Deletions cut 7 bases from V and 1 base from J, with 6 bases between. Germline V gene sequence: CDR1 DFQATT, CDR2 SNEGSKA (reference sequence). CDR3 length: 11 residues. CDR3 bases: TGCAGTGGGGTTGGCACAGATACGCAGTATTTT. Its translation: CSGVGTDTQYF.

This clone appeared a single time. CDR3 nucleotide sequence: TGCGCCAGCAGCCTGACAGGGTCCGGGGAGCTGTTTTTT. As protein: CASSLTGSGELFF. The V call is TRBV5-1, the J call TRBJ2-2; 7 bases agree with TRBD1. V lost 4 bases and J lost 6; bases outside the gene matches: 3. CDR3 size: 13 residues. The germline CDR1 and CDR2 sequences are SGHRS and YFSETQ.

The chain carries TRBV27 and TRBJ1-4; D unresolved. Trimming removed 2 bases from V and 1 base from J, with 11 bases in between. The CDR3 length is 16 residues. Per the germline V gene, CDR1 is MNHEY and CDR2 is SMNVEV (reference sequence). This CDR3 is CASSLSPPGTNEKLFF. The CDR3 nucleotides are TGTGCCAGCAGTTTAAGCCCCCCGGGAACTAATGAAAAACTGTTTTTT. Looking up the rest from reference TRBV27 and TRBJ1-4 gives the full variable domain: EAQVTQNPRYLITVTGKKLTVTCSQNMNHEYMSWYRQDPGLGLRQIYYSMNVEVTDKGDVPEGYKVSRKEKRNFPLILESPSPNQTSLYFCASSLSPPGTNEKLFFGSGTQLSVL.

The J gene is TRBJ2-1, the V gene TRBV2; D call uncertain. V was shortened by 8 bases and J by 3 bases, with 8 bases between the two germline ends. Germline V gene data show CDR1 as SNHLY and CDR2 as FYNNEI. The CDR3 totals 12 residues. CDR3 in DNA: TGTGCCAGCGGGTTGGGCTACAATGAGCAGTTCTTC. Protein: CASGLGYNEQFF.

The chain carries TRBV30 and TRBJ2-4; no clear D. Trimming stripped 2 bases from V and 6 bases from J, with 5 bases between. Germline loops: CDR1 GTSNPN, CDR2 SVGIG (reference sequence). This CDR3 is 11 amino acids long. The CDR3 sequence is CAWSTANIQYF. CDR3 nucleotide sequence: TGTGCCTGGAGTACCGCAAACATTCAGTACTTC.

The V call is TRBV7-9, the J call TRBJ1-5; 7 nucleotides align to TRBD1. The CDR3 extends over 15 amino acids. Germline V CDR1 and CDR2: SEHNR, FQNEAQ (reference sequence). The ends lost 5 bases at V and 8 bases at J; junction bases unmatched: 12. CDR3 loop: CASSLDRSLGEPQHF. CDR3 nucleotides: TGTGCCAGCAGCCTGGACAGGTCCTTAGGTGAGCCCCAGCATTTT.

This chain joins TRBV6-1 and TRBJ1-5; D is undetermined. Per the germline V gene, CDR1 is MNHNS and CDR2 is SASEGT. The CDR3 is 13 amino acids. V lost 8 bases to trimming and J lost 1 base, with 9 bases between them. CDR3 nucleotides: TGTGCCAGCCTAACTGGCAGCAATCAGCCCCAGCATTTT. This sequence encodes CASLTGSNQPQHF.

V usage is TRBV9 and J usage is TRBJ1-5, with D possibly being TRBD1 (6 bases). The CDR3 loop spans 15 amino acids. Trimming cost V 0 bases and J 0 bases, with 7 bases left between them. Germline CDR1 reads SGDLS; CDR2 reads YYNGEE. The CDR3 here is CASSVEGGSNQPQHF. For the CDR3, the DNA is TGTGCCAGCAGCGTAGAGGGGGGTAGCAATCAGCCCCAGCATTTT. The full variable domain, rest sourced from reference TRBV9 and TRBJ1-5, is DSGVTQTPKHLITATGQRVTLRCSPRSGDLSVYWYQQSLDQGLQFLIQYYNGEERAKGNILERFSAQQFPDLHSELNLSSLELGDSALYFCASSVEGGSNQPQHFGDGTRLSIL.

This chain links TRBV28 with TRBJ2-1; D could derive from TRBD1 or TRBD2 (6 bases each). From germline, CDR1 is MDHEN and CDR2 SYDVKM. The germline V and J ends were trimmed by 10 bases and 3 bases, with 19 bases remaining between them. This CDR3 is built from 15 residues. This chain's CDR3 is CATTKGGLNYNEQFF. CDR3 nucleotides: TGTGCCACCACAAAGGGGGGACTTAACTACAATGAGCAGTTCTTC.

The rearrangement uses TRBV10-3 and TRBJ1-2; tentatively, D is TRBD1 (5 bases). V lost 0 bases to trimming and J lost 5 bases, with 13 bases between them. The CDR3 covers 15 residues. Germline values: CDR1 ENHRY, CDR2 SYGVKD. The CDR3 bases are TGTGCCATCAGTGAGTCTGGGCGACAGATATATGGCTACACCTTC. Translating it yields CAISESGRQIYGYTF.

The rearrangement links TRBV30 to TRBJ2-2; a weak D match, TRBD2 (6 bases). V was cut by 3 bases and J by 5 bases, with 16 bases left in between. Germline assignment: CDR1 GTSNPN and CDR2 SVGIG (reference sequence). The CDR3 loop spans 15 amino acids. The CDR3 DNA reads TGTGCCTGGAGCGGACGGAGGGCTGGGACCGGGGAGCTGTTTTTT. Amino acid sequence: CAWSGRRAGTGELFF.

The V call is TRBV27, the J call TRBJ2-2; D remains ambiguous. Germline CDR1 reads MNHEY; CDR2 reads SMNVEV (reference sequence). The CDR3 extends over 16 amino acids. Trimming cost V 7 bases and J 0 bases, with 15 bases left between them. CDR3 DNA: TGTGCCAGCACTGTAAAGGGTGGTCCGAACACCGGGGAGCTGTTTTTT. Translating gives CASTVKGGPNTGELFF.

As for this clone: Other nucleotide sequences in the sample specify the same CDR3. The chain combines TRBV7-2 with TRBJ2-3; D is unclear. V lost 1 base to trimming and J lost 6 bases, with 5 bases between them. The CDR3 extends over 12 amino acids. Germline CDR1 and CDR2: SGHTA and FQGNSA. The DNA for the CDR3 is TGTGCCAGCAGCTTAGTAGGGGATACGCAGTATTTT. Amino acids: CASSLVGDTQYF.

This clone was seen only once. The gene calls are TRBV11-3 and TRBJ2-1; D is uncertain. V was pared by 0 bases and J by 15 bases, with 15 bases between. The CDR3 extends over 13 amino acids. CDR1 is SGHNT and CDR2 is YENEEA in the germline V gene. The CDR3 sequence: CASSLDGTAGPFF. CDR3 bases: TGTGCCAGCAGCTTAGACGGAACAGCCGGGCCGTTCTTC. Full variable domain (remainder filled in from reference TRBV11-3 and TRBJ2-1): EAGVVQSPRYKIIEKKQPVAFWCNPISGHNTLYWYLQNLGQGPELLIRYENEEAVDDSQLPKDRFSAERLKGVDSTLKIQPAELGDSAVYLCASSLDGTAGPFFGPGTRLTVL.

The chain employs TRBV28 and TRBJ2-1, with TRBD2 matching over 11 bases. Germline values: CDR1 MDHEN, CDR2 SYDVKM. The V gene end was trimmed by 5 bases and the J gene end by 0 bases; junction bases not matched to a gene: 6. The CDR3 length is 17 residues. The CDR3 reads CASSGLAGASSYNEQFF. The CDR3 region has the DNA TGTGCCAGCAGTGGACTAGCGGGTGCGAGCTCCTACAATGAGCAGTTCTTC.

This clone occurred a few times. As DNA, the CDR3 is TGTGCCAGCAGTGAGTCGGGGTATAGCAATCAGCCCCAGCATTTT. Protein product: CASSESGYSNQPQHF. The V call is TRBV2, the J call TRBJ1-5; D remains ambiguous. The germline V gene encodes CDR1 SNHLY and CDR2 FYNNEI. The CDR3 totals 15 residues. Deletions cut 3 bases from V and 0 bases from J, with 9 bases between.

The chain is built from TRBV18 and TRBJ2-5; unclear D gene. V gave up 2 bases and J gave up 2 bases, with 6 bases separating them. Germline values: CDR1 KGHSH, CDR2 LQKENI. The CDR3 sequence is 13 residues long. The CDR3 nucleotides are TGTGCCAGCTCACCAATCCGACAAGAGACCCAGTACTTC. Its translation is CASSPIRQETQYF. Together with reference TRBV18 and TRBJ2-5, the CDR3 gives the full variable domain: NAGVMQNPRHLVRRRGQEARLRCSPMKGHSHVYWYRQLPEEGLKFMVYLQKENIIDESGMPKERFSAEFPKEGPSILRIQQVVRGDSAAYFCASSPIRQETQYFGPGTRLLVL.

This clone came up a few times. The V gene is TRBV7-9, the J gene TRBJ1-1; 8 nucleotides agree with TRBD1. Per germline, CDR1 SEHNR and CDR2 FQNEAQ (reference sequence). CDR3 size: 15 residues. With 4 bases clipped from V and 2 bases from J, the junction kept 6 bases outside the gene matches. The CDR3: CASSSETGGNTEAFF. In DNA, the CDR3 is TGTGCCAGCAGCTCCGAAACAGGGGGTAACACTGAAGCTTTCTTT.